The clone carrying this T cell receptor (beta chain) was seen many times. Its matching antigen is unknown. These data belong to a study of T-cell memory formation after mild COVID-19. Findings of the study overall: Most CD4+ clones that shrank were in CM and EM, while CD8+ ones turned up in EMRA.

This CDR3 is 15 amino acids long. V lost 1 base to trimming and J lost 3 bases, with 13 bases between them. Germline CDR1 and CDR2: SGHRS and YFSETQ. TCRdb re-analysed the 5' RACE reads in MiXCR, keeping a single row per CDR3 protein. Of a few hundred thousand distinct CDR3 sequences listed, roughly 18% are singletons. This receptor was obtained from a man between 18 and 35 years old who had mild COVID-19 (a few samples of this study predate the infection). Cell type and time point are not known. The rearrangement joins TRBV5-1 to TRBJ1-1; maybe TRBD1 (5 bases). Sequencing was carried out using PBMCs or a T cell subset sorted from them (not recorded which). CDR3 amino acids: CASSLKPGWDTEAFF. In DNA form, the CDR3 reads TGCGCCAGCAGCTTGAAGCCAGGGTGGGACACTGAAGCTTTCTTT.